This T cell receptor (beta chain) comes out of a study of response to subunit inactivated influenza vaccine. One entry per CDR3 protein results from TCRdb running MiXCR on the RT-PCR reads. The data hold about 700,000 distinct CDR3 sequences, with about 14% observed a single time. V lost 7 bases to trimming and J lost 4 bases; unmatched junction nucleotides: 7. The CDR3 spans 15 residues. Note on this clonotype: The antigen is unknown.

Overall study results and limits: Seasonal influenza vaccination, on each occasion, was suggested by the authors to recruit few new T cells.

This receptor was identified in a man aged 50 or older who received an inactivated influenza vaccine. The source material was PBMCs from blood, sampled 14 to 15 days before vaccination. The chain carries TRBV12-3 or TRBV12-4 and TRBJ2-1; TRBD2 matches at 10 bases. CDR3 sequence: CASTKAAGGYNEQFF. Written as DNA, the CDR3 is TGTGCCAGCACCAAGGCAGCGGGAGGGTACAATGAGCAGTTCTTC.